Included here is one T cell receptor beta chain sequence, with context. Its antigen is still unknown. This entry comes from a study of cytomegalovirus exposure and HLA in healthy donors. Study outcomes and limitations: The classifier reportedly diagnosed cytomegalovirus status with high specificity and sensitivity. Most TCR sequences were seen very rarely across donors, but some public TCRs occurred in many.

Using immunoSEQ multiplex PCR, the repertoire was profiled, and TCRdb retains in-frame clones only, with some absent. The table includes about 360,000 clones, about nine tenths detected once. Germline CDR1 reads SGHDN; CDR2 reads FVKESK. Trimming took off 2 bases at V and 4 bases at J, with 18 bases between the two ends. The length of the CDR3 is 16 residues. J is TRBJ2-7 and V is TRBV14; D possibly corresponds to TRBD1 (8 bases). The sequenced sample consisted of PBMCs. The sequence came from a woman between 18 and 29 years old in good health and CMV-seronegative. CDR3 residues: CASSQKSQGGNYEQYF. DNA of the CDR3: TGTGCCAGCAGCCAAAAATCACAGGGGGGGAATTACGAGCAGTACTTC.